One sample yielded the 32 T cell receptor beta chains listed below, sequenced in a study of Graves' ophthalmopathy and Graves' hyperthyroidism. The sequenced template was RNA, covering the TCR beta CDR3 region. The workflow started with a first-round RT-PCR run with HTBI primers and then moved on to a second-round multiplex PCR. TCRdb re-derived calls from the multiplex PCR reads in MiXCR, one entry per CDR3 protein. The sample has approximately 700,000 distinct CDR3 sequences; roughly 40% are singletons. The sample consisted of peripheral blood. The source of these receptors is an adult man with Graves' ophthalmopathy.

This clonotype has just a few counts. A read error may be the cause here, since a much bigger clone is one base away. The rearrangement uses TRBV15 and TRBJ1-2; 9 bases fit TRBD1. CDR3 length: 14 amino acids. The germline CDR1 and CDR2 sequences are LNHNV and YYDKDF (reference sequence). The CDR3 DNA follows: TGTGTCACCAGCAGAGCGACACAGGGGGCGGGCTACACCTTC. Protein product: CVTSRATQGAGYTF.

In its sample, this clonotype was seen a few times. V and J are TRBV2 and TRBJ1-6, with no clear D. Germline-derived CDR1 and CDR2 are SNHLY and FYNNEI. V was clipped by 4 bases and J by 8 bases, with 15 bases between them. There are 15 residues in the CDR3. The CDR3, as DNA: TGTGCCAGCAGTGGCCGTCTCCCTAACTATTCACCCCTCCACTTT. Protein: CASSGRLPNYSPLHF.

With regard to this clonotype: The junction shows a germline mismatch at one end, possibly a read error. The chain is built from TRBV7-8 and TRBJ1-2; D not resolved. The CDR3 is made up of 15 amino acids. Germline-derived CDR1 and CDR2 are SGHVS and FQNEAQ. This CDR3 is CASSQEPDGNYGYTF. CDR3 nucleotide sequence: TGCGCCAGCAGCCAAGAACCCGACGGCAACTATGGCTACACCTTC.

This clonotype was seen more than once but under ten times. J is TRBJ2-7 and V is TRBV12-3 or TRBV12-4; 12 nucleotides agree with TRBD2. The CDR3 totals 16 residues. V was pared by 4 bases and J by 0 bases, with 4 bases of the junction left unmatched. CDR3 region: CASSSRTSGASYEQYF. In DNA, the CDR3 is TGTGCCAGCAGTTCCCGGACTAGCGGGGCCTCCTACGAGCAGTACTTC.

The chain uses TRBV15 and TRBJ1-2; 7 bases match TRBD1. The germline CDR1 and CDR2 sequences are LNHNV and YYDKDF (reference sequence). This CDR3 contains 15 residues. The ends lost 1 base at V and 4 bases at J; junction bases unmatched: 6. The CDR3 sequence: CATSRARGTAYGYTF. The CDR3 bases are TGTGCCACCAGCAGAGCCCGGGGGACAGCCTATGGCTACACCTTC.

The CDR3 DNA sequence: TGTGCCAGCAGCACGTTCGGAGGATCCACCGGGGAGCTGTTTTTT. Translated, it gives CASSTFGGSTGELFF. The V call is TRBV7-8, the J call TRBJ2-2; maybe TRBD2 (5 bases). The germline V and J ends were trimmed by 5 bases and 4 bases, with 14 bases remaining between them. The CDR3 is made up of 15 amino acids. Germline V CDR1 and CDR2: SGHVS, FQNEAQ. Variable domain in full (rest from reference TRBV7-8 and TRBJ2-2): GAGVSQSPRYKVAKRGQDVALRCDPISGHVSLFWYQQALGQGPEFLTYFQNEAQLDKSGLPSDRFFAERPEGSVSTLKIQRTQQEDSAVYLCASSTFGGSTGELFFGEGSRLTVL.

Only a few counts were recorded for this clonotype. The chain combines TRBV19 with TRBJ1-2; D call uncertain. This CDR3 is built from 16 residues. Germline V gives CDR1 LNHDA, CDR2 SQIVND (reference sequence). Trimming left V 9 bases short and J 0 bases short, with 20 bases between. The CDR3 coding sequence is TGTGCCAGCAGTGATAGTGCCGGGGAGACTAACTATGGCTACACCTTC. Its translation is CASSDSAGETNYGYTF.

The chain carries TRBV7-9 and TRBJ2-2; TRBD1 matches at 7 bases. This CDR3 is 17 amino acids long. CDR1 and CDR2 from the germline V gene are SEHNR and FQNEAQ (reference sequence). The ends lost 4 bases at V and 1 base at J; junction bases unmatched: 9. The CDR3 DNA follows: TGTGCCAGCAGCTGGGACCAATGGACAGGGAACACCGGGGAGCTGTTTTTT. Its protein product is CASSWDQWTGNTGELFF.

V and J are TRBV15 and TRBJ2-5, with a weak D call TRBD1 (7 bases). CDR1 is LNHNV, CDR2 YYDKDF, per germline (reference sequence). V was trimmed by 5 bases and J by 3 bases, leaving 13 bases between them. This CDR3 is built from 14 residues. This CDR3 is CATSQGGQKETQYF. In DNA, the CDR3 is TGTGCCACCAGCCAGGGGGGTCAGAAAGAGACCCAGTACTTC.

Details on this clonotype: A single base separates this from a much larger clone, so it may be a read error. J is TRBJ1-3 and V is TRBV7-9, with D possibly TRBD1 on 6 matching bases. In germline, CDR1 is SEHNR, CDR2 FQNEAQ (reference sequence). Trimming stripped 6 bases from V and 4 bases from J, with 22 bases between. There are 17 residues in the CDR3. The CDR3 protein is CASSERTEPQGGNTIYF. The CDR3 nucleotides read TGTGCCAGCAGTGAGAGGACAGAGCCCCAGGGAGGAAACACCATATATTTT. Looking up the rest from reference TRBV7-9 and TRBJ1-3 gives the full variable domain: DTGVSQNPRHKITKRGQNVTFRCDPISEHNRLYWYRQTLGQGPEFLTYFQNEAQLEKSRLLSDRFSAERPKGSFSTLEIQRTEQGDSAMYLCASSERTEPQGGNTIYFGEGSWLTVV.

As for this clonotype: A read error may account for a junction end that differs from germline. The V and J genes are TRBV4-3 and TRBJ1-2; perhaps TRBD1 as D (5 bases). The germline gives CDR1 LGHNA, CDR2 YSLEER. This CDR3 spans 15 amino acids. CDR3 DNA sequence: TGCACCAGCAGCCAAGGGGTACAGTGGAACTATGGCTACACCTTC. Residues: CTSSQGVQWNYGYTF.

The CDR3: CASSLNPRGTDTQYF. The CDR3 nucleotides are TGTGCCAGCAGCTTAAACCCTAGGGGCACAGATACGCAGTATTTT. This chain connects TRBV7-8 to TRBJ2-3; unclear D gene. This CDR3 comprises 15 residues. Germline loops: CDR1 SGHVS, CDR2 FQNEAQ. Trimming left V 2 bases short and J 1 base short, with 10 bases between. Full variable domain (outside the CDR3, taken from reference TRBV7-8 and TRBJ2-3): GAGVSQSPRYKVAKRGQDVALRCDPISGHVSLFWYQQALGQGPEFLTYFQNEAQLDKSGLPSDRFFAERPEGSVSTLKIQRTQQEDSAVYLCASSLNPRGTDTQYFGPGTRLTVL.

The gene calls are TRBV5-6 and TRBJ1-1; 8 bases match TRBD1. Germline assignment: CDR1 SGHDT and CDR2 YYEEEE. V gave up 4 bases and J gave up 7 bases; unmatched junction bases: 9. CDR3 length: 14 residues. CDR3: CASSATGGGNEAFF. DNA of the CDR3: TGTGCCAGCAGCGCCACAGGGGGAGGCAATGAAGCTTTCTTT.

This clonotype was counted a few times. The CDR3 loop is CASSNHRDEQYF. CDR3 DNA sequence: TGTGCCAGCAGCAATCACAGGGATGAGCAGTACTTC. The chain joins TRBV6-5 to TRBJ2-7, with D perhaps matching TRBD1 (6 bases). Trimming cost V 6 bases and J 7 bases, with 13 bases left between them. The germline gives CDR1 MNHEY, CDR2 SVGAGI. The CDR3 has 12 residues.

The chain links TRBV29-1 to TRBJ1-5; D call uncertain. This CDR3 contains 13 residues. Germline V gives CDR1 SQVTM, CDR2 ANQGSEA. V lost 4 bases, J lost 11 bases, and 18 bases lay in between. CDR3 region: CSVVAEAQETQHF. The CDR3 DNA reads as TGCAGCGTTGTAGCGGAGGCCCAAGAGACCCAGCATTTT. The variable domain in full, with the rest retrieved from reference TRBV29-1 and TRBJ1-5, is SAVISQKPSRDICQRGTSLTIQCQVDSQVTMMFWYRQQPGQSLTLIATANQGSEATYESGFVIDKFPISRPNLTFSTLTVSNMSPEDSSIYLCSVVAEAQETQHFGDGTRLSIL.

A word on this clonotype: This may arise from a read error, as a much more abundant clone is one base away. CDR3 nucleotide sequence: TGCGCCAGCAGCTTGGCTGGGACACCGGATCAGCCCCAGCATTTT. Protein sequence: CASSLAGTPDQPQHF. The V gene is TRBV5-5, the J gene TRBJ1-5; perhaps TRBD1 as D (6 bases). The V gene's germline CDR1 is SGHKS and CDR2 YYEKEE (reference sequence). This CDR3 comprises 15 residues.

The genes are TRBV7-9 and TRBJ2-2; 7 bases are shared with TRBD1. The germline V gene encodes CDR1 SEHNR and CDR2 FQNEAQ (reference sequence). V was pared by 5 bases and J by 8 bases, with 2 bases of the junction left unmatched. This CDR3 spans 12 amino acids. The CDR3 here is CASSPGQGELFF. CDR3 nucleotides: TGTGCCAGCAGCCCGGGACAGGGGGAGCTGTTTTTT. Using reference TRBV7-9 and TRBJ2-2 for the parts outside the CDR3, the full variable domain is DTGVSQNPRHKITKRGQNVTFRCDPISEHNRLYWYRQTLGQGPEFLTYFQNEAQLEKSRLLSDRFSAERPKGSFSTLEIQRTEQGDSAMYLCASSPGQGELFFGEGSRLTVL.

This clonotype was picked up a small number of times. The rearrangement links TRBV6-5 to TRBJ1-4, with TRBD1 matching over 8 bases. The CDR3 sequence is 14 residues long. Germline assignment: CDR1 MNHEY and CDR2 SVGAGI. Trimming took 6 bases from V and 6 from J; bases not matched to a gene: 6. CDR3 DNA sequence: TGTGCCAGCAGGAAGGACAGGGCCTATGAAAAACTGTTTTTT. It encodes CASRKDRAYEKLFF.

This chain joins TRBV10-2 and TRBJ1-2, with TRBD1 identical over 9 bases. With 0 bases clipped from V and 3 bases from J, the junction kept 2 bases outside the gene matches. Germline lookup yields CDR1 WSHSY and CDR2 SAAADI. The CDR3 length is 15 residues. CDR3 loop: CASSESTGGDYGYTF. CDR3 bases: TGCGCCAGCAGTGAGTCAACAGGGGGCGACTATGGCTACACCTTC.

This clonotype was recorded at least ten times. The J gene is TRBJ2-5, the V gene TRBV9; no definite D call. In germline, CDR1 is SGDLS, CDR2 YYNGEE. There are 13 residues in the CDR3. V was trimmed by 0 bases and J by 4 bases, leaving 7 bases between them. The CDR3 nucleotides read TGTGCCAGCAGCGTAGGGCTAGGAGAGACCCAGTACTTC. This encodes CASSVGLGETQYF.

At least ten counts were recorded for this clonotype. The J gene is TRBJ1-2, the V gene TRBV7-9, with 12 bases aligning to TRBD1. Trimming at V came to 3 bases and at J to 4 bases, leaving 6 bases not matched to a gene. This CDR3 has 16 residues. Germline V lookup: CDR1 SEHNR, CDR2 FQNEAQ (reference sequence). In nucleotides, the CDR3 is TGTGCCAGCAGCTTGGCCGGGACAGGGGGCGGCTATGGCTACACCTTC. Encoded protein: CASSLAGTGGGYGYTF.

Comment on this clonotype: Sequence at one end of the junction differs from germline and may be a read error. The chain has TRBV19 and TRBJ2-7; 10 bases line up with TRBD1. This CDR3 comprises 14 residues. Germline CDR1 reads LNHDA; CDR2 reads SQIVND (reference sequence). Here the CDR3 reads CASSAGTGEYEQYF. The CDR3 DNA sequence: TGCGCCAGTAGTGCCGGGACAGGGGAATACGAGCAGTACTTC. Supplemented by reference TRBV19 and TRBJ2-7, the full variable domain reads DGGITQSPKYLFRKEGQNVTLSCEQNLNHDAMYWYRQDPGQGLRLIYYSQIVNDFQKGDIAEGYSVSREKKESFPLTVTSAQKNPTAFYLCASSAGTGEYEQYFGPGTRLTVT.

This clonotype was detected many times. The chain uses TRBV6-6 and TRBJ1-1, with TRBD1 matching over 11 bases. The germline V gene encodes CDR1 MNHNY and CDR2 SVGAGI (reference sequence). The CDR3 runs to 14 residues. The V segment lost 6 bases and the J segment 4 bases; nucleotides outside the gene matches: 4. As DNA, the CDR3 is TGTGCCAGCAGCCATGGGACAGGGGGCACTGAAGCTTTCTTT. This gives the protein CASSHGTGGTEAFF.

This clonotype was seen ten or more times. An end of the junction differs from the germline gene, which may be a read error. The chain is built from TRBV10-3 and TRBJ1-5, with D hard to call. The germline CDR1 and CDR2 sequences are ENHRY and SYGVKD. CDR3 size: 13 residues. CDR3 protein: CASSVGVVQPQHF. The CDR3 DNA reads TGTGCCAGCAGTGTCGGGGTAGTTCAGCCCCAGCATTTT.

The gene calls are TRBV5-6 and TRBJ2-7, with no clear D. V lost 4 bases and J 5 bases, leaving 19 bases between the germline ends. The germline gives CDR1 SGHDT, CDR2 YYEEEE. This CDR3 is 15 amino acids long. The CDR3 sequence: CASSMDVLGNHEQYF. The CDR3 DNA is TGTGCCAGCAGCATGGACGTTCTGGGTAACCACGAGCAGTACTTC.

Ten or more counts support this clonotype. The chain combines TRBV25-1 with TRBJ2-7; perhaps TRBD1 as D (6 bases). V was trimmed by 4 bases and J by 6 bases, leaving 19 bases between them. Germline V gene data show CDR1 as MGHDK and CDR2 as SYGVNS. CDR3 size: 15 residues. CDR3 region: CASSVPLGQTSEQYF. DNA of the CDR3: TGTGCCAGCAGTGTCCCCCTAGGACAGACAAGCGAGCAGTACTTC.

The CDR3 nucleotides read TGCAGTGTTCTAGCCAAATCGGGGCAGGATAATTCACCCCTCCACTTT. Translated, it gives CSVLAKSGQDNSPLHF. The chain links TRBV20-1 to TRBJ1-6, with D maybe TRBD1 (5 bases). The germline V and J ends were trimmed by 7 bases and 5 bases, with 21 bases remaining between them. The germline CDR1 and CDR2 sequences are DFQATT and SNEGSKA (reference sequence). CDR3 length equals 16 residues.

The genes are TRBV2 and TRBJ2-7; TRBD1 matches at 7 bases. J lost 3 bases, V lost 4 bases, and 6 bases had no gene match. This CDR3 has 14 amino acids. Germline lookup yields CDR1 SNHLY and CDR2 FYNNEI. CDR3 region: CASSVFGQDYEQYF. The CDR3 DNA is TGTGCCAGCAGTGTATTTGGACAGGACTACGAGCAGTACTTC.

The chain links TRBV9 to TRBJ1-2; 9 positions agree with TRBD1. This CDR3 region has 14 residues. The V and J ends lost 3 bases and 6 bases, in that order; junction bases with no gene match: 6. Germline V gene lookup returns CDR1 SGDLS and CDR2 YYNGEE. DNA for the CDR3: TGTGCCAGCAGCGAGGGGACAGGGTTGGATGGCTACACCTTC. It specifies CASSEGTGLDGYTF. Complete variable domain (other parts from reference TRBV9 and TRBJ1-2): DSGVTQTPKHLITATGQRVTLRCSPRSGDLSVYWYQQSLDQGLQFLIQYYNGEERAKGNILERFSAQQFPDLHSELNLSSLELGDSALYFCASSEGTGLDGYTFGSGTRLTVV.

This clonotype turned up a few times. This chain links TRBV29-1 with TRBJ1-2; possible D gene TRBD1, 5 bases. The germline CDR1 and CDR2 sequences are SQVTM and ANQGSEA. This CDR3 has 11 residues. V was cut by 7 bases and J by 8 bases, with 14 bases left in between. The CDR3 DNA is TGCAGCGCCCGGGACTCCCAAGGCTACACCTTC. This gives the protein CSARDSQGYTF.

This clonotype was detected a few times. An end of the junction differs from the germline gene, which may be a read error. The V gene is TRBV7-9, the J gene TRBJ2-2; 8 positions agree with TRBD1. Germline-derived CDR1 and CDR2 are SEHNR and FQNEAQ (reference sequence). This CDR3 is built from 19 residues. DNA for the CDR3: TGCGCCAGCAGCCCACGTGCATCGGGACAGGCGATGAACACCGGGGAGCTGTTTTTT. Translation: CASSPRASGQAMNTGELFF.

This clonotype appeared many times. The chain combines TRBV24-1 with TRBJ1-5; D call uncertain. Germline assignment: CDR1 KGHDR and CDR2 SFDVKD. Trimming removed 11 bases from V and 6 bases from J, with 16 bases in between. CDR3 length equals 13 residues. CDR3 sequence: CASSTQTGQPQHF. CDR3 bases: TGTGCCAGCAGCACCCAGACGGGTCAGCCCCAGCATTTT.